This paragraph covers one T cell receptor (beta chain) sequence. This clone was seen more than once but under ten times. The antigen this receptor binds is unknown. Base quality data are lacking; no much larger clone is found one base away. V trim: 6 bases; J trim: 0 bases; unmatched bases: 5. In the germline V gene, CDR1 corresponds to SGHRS and CDR2 to YFSETQ. Including the terminal cysteine and phenylalanine, the CDR3 comprises 15 residues. The kept DNA is CDR3 alone, 45 bases in frame from the first base. This sample is drawn from a study of CD8+ T cells in alopecia areata (dated by TCRdb to between 2018 and 2020). About the study as a whole: Treated patients were enrolled in an open-label pilot trial of oral tofacitinib, 5 to 10 mg twice daily, for moderate-to-severe alopecia areata. Patients stayed on tofacitinib for 6 to 18 months and then had 6 months of follow-up off drug so that delayed response and recurrence could be assessed. The study used high-throughput TCRbeta sequencing to examine T cell clonal expansion in alopecia areata, in both the C3H/HeJ mouse model and human patients. Scalp tissue and sorted CD4+ and CD8+ peripheral blood T cells from patchy and totalis/universalis alopecia areata patients and from healthy controls were covered by human TCRbeta sequencing. Tofacitinib-treated patients had biopsies at baseline and at 4 and 24 weeks of treatment, with a later scalp biopsy in several patients. Scalp clonality was compared across normal scalp (n=4), patchy alopecia areata scalp (n=8), and alopecia totalis/universalis scalp (n=8). RNA came from the PAXgene miRNA kit for fixed scalp, the miRNeasy kit for PBMCs, and the RNeasy kit for mouse skin. immunoSEQ multiplex PCR using 35 Vbeta forward primers and 13 Jbeta reverse primers was used to amplify TCRbeta CDR3 regions. What the research found in general, with its limitations: Compared with normal scalp, lesional scalp, particularly in alopecia totalis/universalis, had higher clonality and more expanded CD8+ clones, which suggests antigenic drive. Shared TCR sequences between patients were less evident than in mice, which may be partly attributable to HLA diversity in the patient population. Unlike mouse skin, which is dominated by gammadelta T cells, normal human skin has resident alphabeta T cells that are also sequenced, and this complicates analysis of the scalp TCR repertoire.

The time point label, as the study defines it: baseline before oral tofacitinib. Lesional scalp punch biopsies and peripheral blood were obtained from alopecia areata patients. PBMCs were separated by density centrifugation and stained for CD3, CD4 and CD8, after which CD4+ and CD8+ T cells were sorted on a FACSAria. Receptor libraries were prepared by the immunoSEQ multiplex PCR assay. RNA was extracted from all samples and reverse transcribed into cDNA, which served as template for TCR sequencing. First-strand cDNA was synthesized with SuperScript III using a 2:1 mix of oligo-dT and random hexamers. A synthetic immune receptor repertoire was used to gauge amplification bias, and whatever bias remained was removed computationally. Turning to the authors' computational methods: Raw reads were preprocessed for error removal, and CDR3 was defined according to IMGT conventions as running from the conserved cysteine to phenylalanine. To get clonality, Shannon entropy was normalized by log2 of the number of productive unique TCRs and the result was subtracted from 1. Whether scalp clones were CD4 or CD8 was inferred by matching scalp TCRbeta sequences against CD4 and CD8 repertoires sorted from blood. TCRdb provides this immuneACCESS table in a form limited to in-frame rearrangements. Some clones are lacking; in checked studies, under half of them reflect an unresolved V gene, and why the rest are absent is not known. The DNA gave D and trimming, while V, J and clone size come from that table. The sample table lists some 130,000 clones, 45% to 60% of them with a count of one. The biggest ten clones account for 4.5% of the sample.

The receptor comes from a human donor with alopecia areata. This chain is built from TRBV5-1 and TRBJ1-3; 8 of the junction bases match TRBD1. The sample was CD4+ T cells sorted from blood, taken at week 0. This receptor has the CDR3 CASTDRGSSGNTIYF. In nucleotides, the sequence is TGCGCCAGCACAGACAGGGGAAGCTCTGGAAACACCATATATTTT.